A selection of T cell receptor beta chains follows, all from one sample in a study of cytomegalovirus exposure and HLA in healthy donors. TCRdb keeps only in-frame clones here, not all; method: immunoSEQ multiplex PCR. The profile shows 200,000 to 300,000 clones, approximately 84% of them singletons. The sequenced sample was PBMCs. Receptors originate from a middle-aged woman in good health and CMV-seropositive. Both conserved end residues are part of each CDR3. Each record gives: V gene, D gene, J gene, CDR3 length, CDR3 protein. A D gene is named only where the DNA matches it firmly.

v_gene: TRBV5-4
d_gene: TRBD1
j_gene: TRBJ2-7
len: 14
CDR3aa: CASSYPGTGYEQYF

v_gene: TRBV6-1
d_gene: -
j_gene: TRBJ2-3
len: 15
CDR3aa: CASTLGLDSTDTQYF

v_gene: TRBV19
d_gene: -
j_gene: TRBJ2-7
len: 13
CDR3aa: CASSIGSSYEQYF

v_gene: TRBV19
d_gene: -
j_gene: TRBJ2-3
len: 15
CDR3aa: CASSREVLSTDTQYF

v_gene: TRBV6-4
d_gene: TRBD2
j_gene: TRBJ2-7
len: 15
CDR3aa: CASSDSSGSSYEQYF

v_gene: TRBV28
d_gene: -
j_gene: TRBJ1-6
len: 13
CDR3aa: CASGQRGVSPLHF

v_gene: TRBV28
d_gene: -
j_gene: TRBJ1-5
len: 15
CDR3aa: CASSSPDSKNQPQHF

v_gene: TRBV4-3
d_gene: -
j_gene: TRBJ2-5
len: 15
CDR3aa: CASSQVANRVETQYF

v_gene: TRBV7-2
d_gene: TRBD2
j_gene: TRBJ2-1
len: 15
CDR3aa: CASSLEASGRYEQFF

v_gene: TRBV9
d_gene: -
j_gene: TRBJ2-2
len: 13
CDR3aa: CASSVLTTGELFF

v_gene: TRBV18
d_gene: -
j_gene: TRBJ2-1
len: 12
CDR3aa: CASSPDSNEQFF

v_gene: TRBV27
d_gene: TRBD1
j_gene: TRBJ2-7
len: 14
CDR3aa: CASSPTGDSYEQYF

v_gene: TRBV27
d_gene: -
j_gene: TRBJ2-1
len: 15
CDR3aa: CASSLRGSSINEQFF

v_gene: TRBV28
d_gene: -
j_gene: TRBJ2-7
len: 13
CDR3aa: CASRKQSSYEQYF

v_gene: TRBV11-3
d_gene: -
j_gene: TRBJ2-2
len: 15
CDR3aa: CASSVTTSSTGELFF

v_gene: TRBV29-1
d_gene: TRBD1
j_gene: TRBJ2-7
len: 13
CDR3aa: CSVIQGDFYEQYF

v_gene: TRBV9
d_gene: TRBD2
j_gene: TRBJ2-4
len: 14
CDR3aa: CASSAREERNIQYF

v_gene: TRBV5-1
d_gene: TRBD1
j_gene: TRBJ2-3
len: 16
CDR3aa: CASSSTGGEGTDTQYF

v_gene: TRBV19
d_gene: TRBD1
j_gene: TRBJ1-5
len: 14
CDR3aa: CASSIETGYQPQHF

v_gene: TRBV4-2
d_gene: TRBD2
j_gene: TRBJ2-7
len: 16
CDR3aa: CASSPQATSVTYEQYF

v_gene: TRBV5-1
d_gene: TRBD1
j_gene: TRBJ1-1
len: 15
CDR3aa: CASSRSGTGATEAFF

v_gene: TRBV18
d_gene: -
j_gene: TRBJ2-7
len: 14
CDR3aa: CASSPPGILYEQYF

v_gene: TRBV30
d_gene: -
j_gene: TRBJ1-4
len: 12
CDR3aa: CASRQELGKLFF